A selection of T cell receptor beta chains follows, all from one sample in a study of shared clonotypes between healthy human individuals. Only in-frame clones appear in the TCRdb table, and some are missing; sequencing was by immunoSEQ multiplex PCR. Of 2 million to 2.5 million clones listed, roughly 93% are singletons. The sequencing sample was made of naive CD4+ T cells from PBMCs. The receptors originated from a man aged 18 to 30 in good health. Some clones in this sample may be carry-over from other donors' samples. Both conserved end residues are part of each CDR3. A D gene is named only where the DNA matches it firmly. Where a row states a size, it is once, few, many or the class of an expanded clone; other rows omit it.

j_gene: TRBJ2-7; v_gene: TRBV4-2; d_gene: TRBD2; abundance: .; CDR3nt: TGTGCCAGCAGCCCCCGAACAGCGGGAAACTACGAGCAGTACTTC; CDR3aa: CASSPRTAGNYEQYF
j_gene: TRBJ2-7; v_gene: TRBV5-4; d_gene: TRBD2; abundance: .; CDR3nt: TGTGCCAGCAGCACCCGACTAGCGGGAGGAGATGAGCAGTACTTC; CDR3aa: CASSTRLAGGDEQYF
j_gene: TRBJ2-6; v_gene: TRBV30; d_gene: .; abundance: .; CDR3nt: TGTGCCTGGAGTCTCGGGAGCTCTGGGGCCAACGTCCTGACTTTC; CDR3aa: CAWSLGSSGANVLTF
j_gene: TRBJ2-1; v_gene: TRBV11-1; d_gene: TRBD2; abundance: .; CDR3nt: TGTGCCAGCAGCTTAAGGGCTAGCGGGGCTCAGGGGCTAAATGAGCAGTTCTTC; CDR3aa: CASSLRASGAQGLNEQFF
j_gene: TRBJ1-2; v_gene: TRBV4-2; d_gene: .; abundance: .; CDR3nt: TGTGCCAGCAGCCAAGACCTTAACTATGGCTACACCTTC; CDR3aa: CASSQDLNYGYTF
j_gene: TRBJ2-7; v_gene: TRBV6-1; d_gene: .; abundance: .; CDR3nt: TGTGCCAGCAGGGAGACAGTTACCTACGAGCAGTACTTC; CDR3aa: CASRETVTYEQYF
j_gene: TRBJ2-1; v_gene: TRBV29-1; d_gene: .; abundance: .; CDR3nt: TGCAGCGTCCCGATTATTAACAATGAGCAGTTCTTC; CDR3aa: CSVPIINNEQFF
j_gene: TRBJ1-2; v_gene: TRBV4-1; d_gene: .; abundance: .; CDR3nt: TGCGCCAGCAGCCAAGAATGGGAGTATGGCTACACCTTC; CDR3aa: CASSQEWEYGYTF
j_gene: TRBJ2-5; v_gene: TRBV7-9; d_gene: .; abundance: .; CDR3nt: TGTGCCAGCAGCGTACGCGCACAGGGACCACAAGAGACCCAGTACTTC; CDR3aa: CASSVRAQGPQETQYF
j_gene: TRBJ1-6; v_gene: TRBV7-9; d_gene: .; abundance: once; CDR3nt: TGTGCCAGCAGCACCGGACAGCTAAATTCACCCCTCCACTTT; CDR3aa: CASSTGQLNSPLHF
j_gene: TRBJ2-7; v_gene: TRBV27; d_gene: .; abundance: .; CDR3nt: TGTGCCAGCAGACATAGGCTAGCGTTCGCCTACGAGCAGTACTTC; CDR3aa: CASRHRLAFAYEQYF
j_gene: TRBJ2-1; v_gene: TRBV5-1; d_gene: .; abundance: .; CDR3nt: TGCGCCAGCAGGGAGTCAGGGTTGATCGGTGAGCAGTTCTTC; CDR3aa: CASRESGLIGEQFF
j_gene: TRBJ1-2; v_gene: TRBV7-2; d_gene: .; abundance: .; CDR3nt: TGTGCCAGCAGCCTGAGGACAAACTATGGCTACACCTTC; CDR3aa: CASSLRTNYGYTF
j_gene: TRBJ2-2; v_gene: TRBV18; d_gene: .; abundance: .; CDR3nt: TGTGCCAGCTCACCCACGGGGGCTTCGAACACCGGGGAGCTGTTTTTT; CDR3aa: CASSPTGASNTGELFF
j_gene: TRBJ2-7; v_gene: TRBV6-1; d_gene: TRBD1; abundance: .; CDR3nt: TGTGCCAGCAGTGAGGGGACAGGGATGTACGAGCAGTACTTC; CDR3aa: CASSEGTGMYEQYF
j_gene: TRBJ2-5; v_gene: TRBV9; d_gene: TRBD2; abundance: .; CDR3nt: TGTGCCAGCAGCGTAGGAGGGACTAGCGGGAGTCAAGAGACCCAGTACTTC; CDR3aa: CASSVGGTSGSQETQYF
j_gene: TRBJ1-1; v_gene: TRBV9; d_gene: .; abundance: .; CDR3nt: TGTGCCAGCAGCCCACGGCCAGGGGCTACTGAAGCTTTCTTT; CDR3aa: CASSPRPGATEAFF
j_gene: TRBJ1-2; v_gene: TRBV6-5; d_gene: TRBD1; abundance: .; CDR3nt: TGTGCCAGCAGTTACTCTGAGGGGGCCTATGGCTACACCTTC; CDR3aa: CASSYSEGAYGYTF
j_gene: TRBJ2-1; v_gene: TRBV9; d_gene: .; abundance: .; CDR3nt: TGTGCCAGCAGCCCGCGAAGGGACCACGGAGAGCAGTTCTTC; CDR3aa: CASSPRRDHGEQFF
j_gene: TRBJ2-5; v_gene: TRBV7-2; d_gene: TRBD2; abundance: .; CDR3nt: TGTGCCAGCACCTCGGCTAGCGGATACCAAGAGACCCAGTACTTC; CDR3aa: CASTSASGYQETQYF
j_gene: TRBJ2-7; v_gene: TRBV6-6; d_gene: .; abundance: .; CDR3nt: TGTGCCAGCAGTTTAGAACAGGGGGGGACCTACGAGCAGTACTTC; CDR3aa: CASSLEQGGTYEQYF
j_gene: TRBJ2-7; v_gene: TRBV7-2; d_gene: TRBD2; abundance: .; CDR3nt: TGTGCCAGCAGCTCCAGACTAGCTCCGTACGAGCAGTACTTC; CDR3aa: CASSSRLAPYEQYF
j_gene: TRBJ2-7; v_gene: TRBV7-9; d_gene: .; abundance: once; CDR3nt: TGTGCCAGCAGCTTGACCGCGGGTTATTCATACTTC; CDR3aa: CASSLTAGYSYF
j_gene: TRBJ1-1; v_gene: TRBV28; d_gene: .; abundance: .; CDR3nt: TGTGCCAGCAGTTTGGGGGGAGATCAAGCTTTCTTT; CDR3aa: CASSLGGDQAFF
j_gene: TRBJ2-1; v_gene: TRBV5-1; d_gene: TRBD2; abundance: .; CDR3nt: TGCGCCAGCAACGAAAATAGCGGGAGTGGCCCTGAGCAGTTCTTC; CDR3aa: CASNENSGSGPEQFF
j_gene: TRBJ1-1; v_gene: TRBV5-8; d_gene: .; abundance: .; CDR3nt: TGTGCCAGCAGCTTGATTTCAGGGAGAAGGGGGACTGAAGCTTTCTTT; CDR3aa: CASSLISGRRGTEAFF
j_gene: TRBJ2-2; v_gene: TRBV11-2; d_gene: .; abundance: once; CDR3nt: TGTGCCAGCAGCTTATACCCTGCGCCGGGTCAGAACACCGGGGAGCTGTTTTTT; CDR3aa: CASSLYPAPGQNTGELFF
j_gene: TRBJ2-5; v_gene: TRBV18; d_gene: TRBD2; abundance: .; CDR3nt: TGTGCCAGCTCACCCAGCACGGGAGGGGGTGAGACCCAGTACTTC; CDR3aa: CASSPSTGGGETQYF
j_gene: TRBJ2-4; v_gene: TRBV25-1; d_gene: .; abundance: .; CDR3nt: TGTGCCAGCAGTGGCCCGGACAGAGCCATTCAGTACTTC; CDR3aa: CASSGPDRAIQYF
j_gene: TRBJ1-5; v_gene: TRBV5-1; d_gene: TRBD1; abundance: .; CDR3nt: TGCGCCAGCAGCTTGGGCCCAAGGACAGGGGAGAGTCAGCCCCAGCATTTT; CDR3aa: CASSLGPRTGESQPQHF
j_gene: TRBJ2-1; v_gene: TRBV11-2; d_gene: .; abundance: .; CDR3nt: TGTGCCAGCAGCCTGGGACTTCCCTTTTGGGGTGAGCAGTTCTTC; CDR3aa: CASSLGLPFWGEQFF
j_gene: TRBJ2-1; v_gene: TRBV21-1; d_gene: .; abundance: once; CDR3nt: TGTGCCAGCAGCAAAGACGCTGGTGCGGGATCCTACAATGAGCAGTTCTTC; CDR3aa: CASSKDAGAGSYNEQFF
j_gene: TRBJ1-5; v_gene: TRBV6-1; d_gene: .; abundance: .; CDR3nt: TGTGCCAGCAGAAGACACGTTAGCAATCAGCCCCAGCATTTT; CDR3aa: CASRRHVSNQPQHF
j_gene: TRBJ1-2; v_gene: TRBV9; d_gene: .; abundance: .; CDR3nt: TGTGCCAGCAGCGCCAGAGGGGTCAGCTATGGCTACACCTTC; CDR3aa: CASSARGVSYGYTF
j_gene: TRBJ1-2; v_gene: TRBV29-1; d_gene: .; abundance: .; CDR3nt: TGCAGCGTTGTTTCCGGGATTAATTCGCAAGGCTACACCTTC; CDR3aa: CSVVSGINSQGYTF
j_gene: TRBJ2-3; v_gene: TRBV6-1; d_gene: TRBD1; abundance: .; CDR3nt: TGTGCCAGCAGTGAAGGGCGACAGGGGCTCCGCACAGATACGCAGTATTTT; CDR3aa: CASSEGRQGLRTDTQYF
j_gene: TRBJ2-7; v_gene: TRBV7-9; d_gene: .; abundance: .; CDR3nt: TGTGCCAGCAGCTTAAACACCCAATACGAGCAGTACTTC; CDR3aa: CASSLNTQYEQYF
j_gene: TRBJ1-2; v_gene: TRBV15; d_gene: .; abundance: .; CDR3nt: TGTGCCACCAGCAGAGATCGGGGCAGATCTTATGGCTACACCTTC; CDR3aa: CATSRDRGRSYGYTF
j_gene: TRBJ2-1; v_gene: TRBV5-1; d_gene: TRBD2; abundance: .; CDR3nt: TGCGCCAGCAGCTGGGGACTAGCGTATCCGGAGCAGTTCTTC; CDR3aa: CASSWGLAYPEQFF
j_gene: TRBJ2-1; v_gene: TRBV15; d_gene: TRBD2; abundance: .; CDR3nt: TGTGCCACCAGCAGAGATAGGCCTAGCGGGAGCCATGAGCAGTTCTTC; CDR3aa: CATSRDRPSGSHEQFF
j_gene: TRBJ2-3; v_gene: TRBV29-1; d_gene: TRBD2; abundance: .; CDR3nt: TGCAGCGTTGAAGGGGGACTAGCGGGAGTGTTCGGCACAGATACGCAGTATTTT; CDR3aa: CSVEGGLAGVFGTDTQYF
j_gene: TRBJ2-1; v_gene: TRBV4-1; d_gene: TRBD2; abundance: .; CDR3nt: TGCGCCAGCAGCCCTTCGACTAGCGGGAGGGCGGGTGAGCAGTTCTTC; CDR3aa: CASSPSTSGRAGEQFF
j_gene: TRBJ2-7; v_gene: TRBV5-1; d_gene: .; abundance: .; CDR3nt: TGCGCCAGCAGCTTTGAGGGACAATTGGGCGAGCAGTACTTC; CDR3aa: CASSFEGQLGEQYF
j_gene: TRBJ2-3; v_gene: TRBV7-9; d_gene: TRBD1; abundance: .; CDR3nt: TGTGCCAGCAGGATAGCACTGGACAGGGGGCAAGATACGCAGTATTTT; CDR3aa: CASRIALDRGQDTQYF